One and the same sample provided the 7 T cell receptor beta chains below, sequenced in a study of T cell responses to AZD1222 COVID-19 vaccine. Libraries were prepared by immunoSEQ multiplex PCR; TCRdb keeps only in-frame clonotypes and omits some of them. Of under 150,000 clones in the sample, roughly 91% were seen once. The sequenced sample was peripheral blood, obtained on day 0 of AZD1222 vaccination. Receptors were obtained from an adult in good health.

The V call is TRBV28, the J call TRBJ1-2, with D maybe TRBD1 (5 bases). There are 15 residues in the CDR3. Germline CDR1 MDHEN, CDR2 SYDVKM. With 7 bases removed from V and 2 bases from J, the gap between germline ends came to 17 bases. The CDR3 bases are TGTGCCAGCACTCTACCCGGGGCATTAAACTATGGCTACACCTTC. Amino acid sequence: CASTLPGALNYGYTF.

The V call is TRBV6-2 or TRBV6-3, the J call TRBJ1-1, with TRBD1 matching 8 bases. Trimming at V came to 5 bases and at J to 1 base, leaving 3 bases not matched to a gene. Germline V lookup: CDR1 MNHEY, CDR2 SVGEGT. The CDR3 runs 14 residues. The CDR3: CASSRGTGNTEAFF. Here the CDR3 DNA reads TGTGCCAGCAGTCGCGGGACAGGGAACACTGAAGCTTTCTTT.

The chain combines TRBV29-1 with TRBJ1-2; no clear D gene. From germline, CDR1 is SQVTM and CDR2 ANQGSEA. The CDR3 totals 12 residues. V was clipped by 2 bases and J by 4 bases, with 8 bases between them. CDR3 residues: CSVEPASYGYTF. CDR3 nucleotides: TGCAGCGTTGAACCCGCCAGCTATGGCTACACCTTC.

The sample holds one count of this clone. The genes are TRBV5-1 and TRBJ2-7; tentatively, D is TRBD2 (7 bases). This CDR3 comprises 16 residues. V lost 5 bases and J 0 bases, leaving 18 bases between the germline ends. The germline gives CDR1 SGHRS, CDR2 YFSETQ. The CDR3 DNA sequence: TGCGCCAGCAGACGTCACGGGGGGCCTGACTCCTACGAGCAGTACTTC. This gives the protein CASRRHGGPDSYEQYF.

The V call is TRBV12-3 or TRBV12-4, the J call TRBJ2-3; 9 bases are a match to TRBD2. This CDR3 has 13 amino acids. The ends lost 5 bases at V and 6 bases at J; junction bases unmatched: 3. CDR3: CASSRSGSDTQYF. The CDR3 bases are TGTGCCAGCAGTCGTAGCGGGAGTGATACGCAGTATTTT.

The chain recombines TRBV9 with TRBJ1-1, with TRBD1 identical over 9 bases. Losses at the gene ends were 6 bases for V and 6 bases for J; bases not matched to a gene: 15. CDR1 and CDR2 (germline): SGDLS, YYNGEE. The CDR3 has 16 residues. The CDR3 loop reads CASTNRPGQGAPEAFF. CDR3 coding DNA: TGTGCCAGCACCAACAGACCGGGACAGGGTGCCCCTGAAGCTTTCTTT.

In this sample, this clone turned up once. This chain connects TRBV3-1 (or the pseudogene TRBV3-2) to TRBJ1-1, with a weak D call TRBD1 (6 bases). Trimming left V 4 bases short and J 5 bases short, with 8 bases between. CDR3 length: 12 residues. Germline CDR1 reads LGHDT; CDR2 reads YNNKEL (reference sequence). The CDR3 DNA follows: TGTGCCAGCAGCCCACAGGGTACTGAAGCTTTCTTT. Protein product: CASSPQGTEAFF.